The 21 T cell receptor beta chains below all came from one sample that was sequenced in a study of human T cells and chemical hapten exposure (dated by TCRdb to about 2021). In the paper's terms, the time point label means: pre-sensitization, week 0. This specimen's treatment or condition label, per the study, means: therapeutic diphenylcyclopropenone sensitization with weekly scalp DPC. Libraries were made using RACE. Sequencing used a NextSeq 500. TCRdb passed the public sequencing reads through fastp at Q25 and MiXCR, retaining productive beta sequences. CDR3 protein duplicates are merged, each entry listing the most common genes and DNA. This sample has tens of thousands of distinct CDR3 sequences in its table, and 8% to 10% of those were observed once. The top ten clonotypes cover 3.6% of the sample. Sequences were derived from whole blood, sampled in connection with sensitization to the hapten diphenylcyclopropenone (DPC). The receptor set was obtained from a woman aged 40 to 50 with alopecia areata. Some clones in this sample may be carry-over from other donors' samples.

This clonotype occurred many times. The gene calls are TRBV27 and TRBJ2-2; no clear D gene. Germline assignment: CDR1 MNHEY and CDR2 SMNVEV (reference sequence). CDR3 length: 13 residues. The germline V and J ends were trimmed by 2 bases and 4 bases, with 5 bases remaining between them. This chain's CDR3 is CASSLETTGELFF. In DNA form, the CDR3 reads TGTGCCAGCAGTTTAGAAACCACCGGGGAGCTGTTTTTT.

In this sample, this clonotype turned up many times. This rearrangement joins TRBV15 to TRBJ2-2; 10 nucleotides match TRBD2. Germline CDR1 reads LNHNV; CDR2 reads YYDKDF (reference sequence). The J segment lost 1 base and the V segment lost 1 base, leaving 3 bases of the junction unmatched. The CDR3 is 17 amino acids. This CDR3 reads CATSRASSGGNTGELFF. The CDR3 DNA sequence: TGTGCCACCAGCAGAGCCTCTAGCGGGGGGAACACCGGGGAGCTGTTTTTT.

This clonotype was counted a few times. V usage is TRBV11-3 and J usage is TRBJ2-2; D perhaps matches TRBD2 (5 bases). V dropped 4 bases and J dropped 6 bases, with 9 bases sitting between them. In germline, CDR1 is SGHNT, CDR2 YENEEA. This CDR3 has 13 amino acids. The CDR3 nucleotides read TGTGCCAGCAGCTCCGGGGATGCCGGGGAGCTGTTTTTT. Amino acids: CASSSGDAGELFF.

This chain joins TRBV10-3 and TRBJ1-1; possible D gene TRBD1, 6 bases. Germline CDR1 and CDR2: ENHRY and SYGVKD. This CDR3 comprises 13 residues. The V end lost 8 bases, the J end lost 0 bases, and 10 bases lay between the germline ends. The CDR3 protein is CAIHRDMNTEAFF. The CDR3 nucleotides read TGTGCCATCCACAGGGACATGAACACTGAAGCTTTCTTT.

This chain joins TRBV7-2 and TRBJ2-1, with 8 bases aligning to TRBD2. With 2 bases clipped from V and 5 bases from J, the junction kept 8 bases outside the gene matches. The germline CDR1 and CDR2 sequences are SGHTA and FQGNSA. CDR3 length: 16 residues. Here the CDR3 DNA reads TGTGCCAGCAGCTTACGGGCGGGGGGTCACCACAATGAGCAGTTCTTC. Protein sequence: CASSLRAGGHHNEQFF.

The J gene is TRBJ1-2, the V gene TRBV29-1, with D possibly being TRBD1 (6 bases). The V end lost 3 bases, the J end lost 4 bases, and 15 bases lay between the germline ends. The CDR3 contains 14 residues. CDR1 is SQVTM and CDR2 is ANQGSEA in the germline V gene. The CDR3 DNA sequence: TGCAGCGTTGATAGGGGGGAGGGCGGCTATGGCTACACCTTC. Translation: CSVDRGEGGYGYTF.

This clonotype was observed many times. CDR3 amino acids: CASSGQNDYGYTF. For the CDR3, the DNA is TGTGCCAGCAGTGGACAAAATGACTATGGCTACACCTTC. This chain links TRBV12-3 or TRBV12-4 with TRBJ1-2; tentative D call: TRBD1 (5 bases). V was shortened by 5 bases and J by 3 bases, with 10 bases between the two germline ends. This CDR3 has 13 amino acids.

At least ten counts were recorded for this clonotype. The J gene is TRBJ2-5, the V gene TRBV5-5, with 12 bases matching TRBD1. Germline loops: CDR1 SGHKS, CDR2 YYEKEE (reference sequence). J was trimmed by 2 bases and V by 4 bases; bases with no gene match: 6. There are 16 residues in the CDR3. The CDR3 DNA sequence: TGTGCCAGCAGCCCCGGGGACAGGGGGCGTCAAGAGACCCAGTACTTC. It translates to CASSPGDRGRQETQYF.

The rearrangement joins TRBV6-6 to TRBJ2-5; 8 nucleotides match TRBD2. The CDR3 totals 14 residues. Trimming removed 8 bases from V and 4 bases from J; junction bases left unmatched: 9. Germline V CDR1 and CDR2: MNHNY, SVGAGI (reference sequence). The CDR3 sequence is CASSDSGGIETQYF. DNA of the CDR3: TGTGCCAGCTCTGACAGCGGGGGAATAGAGACCCAGTACTTC.

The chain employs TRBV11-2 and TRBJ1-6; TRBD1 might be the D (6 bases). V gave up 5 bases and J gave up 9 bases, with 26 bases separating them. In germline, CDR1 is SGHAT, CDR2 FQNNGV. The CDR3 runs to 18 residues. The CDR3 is CASSDFLGHPGSVSPLHF. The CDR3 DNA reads TGTGCCAGCAGCGATTTTTTGGGACACCCGGGGTCAGTTTCACCCCTCCACTTT.

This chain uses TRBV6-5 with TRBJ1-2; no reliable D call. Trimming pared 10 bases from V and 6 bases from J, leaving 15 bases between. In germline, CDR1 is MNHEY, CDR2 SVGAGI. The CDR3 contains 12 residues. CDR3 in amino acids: CATHRGMDGYTF. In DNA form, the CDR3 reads TGTGCCACCCACCGAGGGATGGATGGCTACACCTTC.

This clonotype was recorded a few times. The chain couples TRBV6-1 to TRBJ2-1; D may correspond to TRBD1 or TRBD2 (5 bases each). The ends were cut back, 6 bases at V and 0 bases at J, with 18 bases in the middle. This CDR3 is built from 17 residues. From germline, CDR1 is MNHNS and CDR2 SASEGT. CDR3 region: CASRAVGTGLSYNEQFF. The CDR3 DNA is TGTGCCAGCAGGGCAGTAGGTACGGGGCTCTCCTACAATGAGCAGTTCTTC.

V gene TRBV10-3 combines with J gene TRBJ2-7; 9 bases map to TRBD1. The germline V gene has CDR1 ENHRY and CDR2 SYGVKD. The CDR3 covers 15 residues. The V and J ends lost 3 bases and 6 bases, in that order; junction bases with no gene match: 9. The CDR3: CAISDQGQGYFEQYF. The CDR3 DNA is TGTGCCATCAGTGACCAAGGACAGGGGTATTTCGAGCAGTACTTC.

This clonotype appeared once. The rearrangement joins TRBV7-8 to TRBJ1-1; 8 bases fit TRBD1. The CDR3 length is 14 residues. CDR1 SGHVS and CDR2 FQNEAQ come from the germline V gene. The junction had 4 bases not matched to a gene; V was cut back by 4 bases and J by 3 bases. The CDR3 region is CASSSQGGDTEAFF. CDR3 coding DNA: TGTGCCAGCAGCTCACAGGGGGGTGACACTGAAGCTTTCTTT.

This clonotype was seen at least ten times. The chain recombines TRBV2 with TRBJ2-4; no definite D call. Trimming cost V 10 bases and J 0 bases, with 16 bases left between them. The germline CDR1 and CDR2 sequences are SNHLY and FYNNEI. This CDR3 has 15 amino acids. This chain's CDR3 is CATKGSEIAKNIQYF. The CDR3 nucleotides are TGTGCCACCAAAGGGTCGGAGATAGCCAAAAACATTCAGTACTTC.

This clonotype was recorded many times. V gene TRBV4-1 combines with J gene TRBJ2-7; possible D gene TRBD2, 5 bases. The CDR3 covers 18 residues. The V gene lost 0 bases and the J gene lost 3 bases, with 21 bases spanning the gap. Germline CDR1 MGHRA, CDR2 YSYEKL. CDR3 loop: CASSQDLEGGSISYEQYF. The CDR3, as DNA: TGCGCCAGCAGCCAAGATCTTGAGGGTGGCAGTATTAGCTACGAGCAGTACTTC.

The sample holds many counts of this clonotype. The CDR3 coding sequence is TGTGCCAGCAACCAACAGCTCTGGCAGCCCCAGCATTTT. Translation gives CASNQQLWQPQHF. The chain links TRBV2 to TRBJ1-5, with unresolved D. Trimming stripped 7 bases from V and 7 bases from J, with 14 bases between. CDR1 SNHLY and CDR2 FYNNEI come from the germline V gene. This CDR3 comprises 13 residues.

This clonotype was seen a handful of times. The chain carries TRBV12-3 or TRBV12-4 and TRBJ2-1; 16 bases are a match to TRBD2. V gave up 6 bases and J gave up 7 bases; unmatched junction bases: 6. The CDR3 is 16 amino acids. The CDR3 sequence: CASRGLAGGPWNEQFF. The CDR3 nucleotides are TGTGCCAGCAGGGGACTAGCGGGGGGGCCATGGAATGAGCAGTTCTTC.

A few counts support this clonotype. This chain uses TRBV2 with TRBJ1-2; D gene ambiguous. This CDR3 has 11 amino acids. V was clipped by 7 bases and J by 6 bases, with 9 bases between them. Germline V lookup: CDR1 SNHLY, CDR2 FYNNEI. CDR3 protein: CASMVQHGYTF. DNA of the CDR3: TGTGCCAGCATGGTACAGCATGGCTACACCTTC.

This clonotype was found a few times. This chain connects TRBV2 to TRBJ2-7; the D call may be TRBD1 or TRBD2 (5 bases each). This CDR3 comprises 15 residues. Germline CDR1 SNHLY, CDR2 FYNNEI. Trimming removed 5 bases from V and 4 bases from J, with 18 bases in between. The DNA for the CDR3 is TGTGCCAGCAGTCGAGCCTCGGGACGGTCATACGAGCAGTACTTC. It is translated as CASSRASGRSYEQYF.

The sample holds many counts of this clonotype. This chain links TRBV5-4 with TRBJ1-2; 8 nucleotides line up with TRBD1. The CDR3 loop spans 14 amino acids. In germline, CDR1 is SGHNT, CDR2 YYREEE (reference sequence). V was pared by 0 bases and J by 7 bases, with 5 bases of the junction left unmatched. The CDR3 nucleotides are TGTGCCAGCAGCTTGGGGACAGGGAGGGGTGGCTACACCTTC. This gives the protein CASSLGTGRGGYTF.